Below are 13 T cell receptor beta chains sequenced from a single sample in a study of metastatic and nonmetastatic thyroid tumors. TCRdb called clones again from the PCR reads with MiXCR. The sample holds tens of thousands of clones; less than 15% are singletons and the top ten take 9.5%. None of the patients had undergone any treatment ahead of thyroid surgery. Sequenced input: blood. Every receptor here comes from a female donor with papillary thyroid cancer or a benign thyroid nodule (not recorded which). Some clones in this sample may be carry-over from other donors' samples.

Many counts were recorded for this clone. This chain links TRBV30 with TRBJ2-2; 8 nucleotides align to TRBD1. J lost 3 bases, V lost 2 bases, and 14 bases had no gene match. This CDR3 is 18 amino acids long. Germline V CDR1 and CDR2: GTSNPN, SVGIG (reference sequence). CDR3 sequence (DNA): TGTGCCTGGAGTCTAGGGACACCAGGGGGCGATTACACCGGGGAGCTGTTTTTT. It translates to CAWSLGTPGGDYTGELFF.

J is TRBJ1-6 and V is TRBV6-1; D may be TRBD1 (6 bases). The CDR3 loop spans 12 amino acids. V lost 8 bases and J 9 bases, leaving 11 bases between the germline ends. Germline V gives CDR1 MNHNS, CDR2 SASEGT. The CDR3, as DNA: TGTGCCAGCCAGGGGAGAGGTTCACCCCTCCACTTT. Its protein product is CASQGRGSPLHF.

This clone was observed many times. This rearrangement joins TRBV7-8 to TRBJ2-3, with 10 bases matching TRBD2. This CDR3 has 17 amino acids. Germline values: CDR1 SGHVS, CDR2 FQNEAQ. V lost 5 bases and J lost 3; bases outside the gene matches: 11. For the CDR3, the DNA is TGTGCCAGCAGCCAAAAGCTAGCGGGAGTCCCAACAGATACGCAGTATTTT. Amino acid sequence: CASSQKLAGVPTDTQYF.

The rearrangement links TRBV11-2 to TRBJ1-5; D gene uncertain. The CDR3 extends over 15 amino acids. V lost 0 bases to trimming and J lost 14 bases, with 20 bases between them. CDR1 and CDR2 (germline): SGHAT, FQNNGV. The chain's CDR3 is CASSLDKAGAQPKHF. The CDR3 nucleotides read TGTGCCAGCAGCTTAGATAAGGCGGGTGCTCAGCCAAAGCATTTT.

By proportion, this clone is medium-sized. The chain combines TRBV6-1 with TRBJ1-6; a possible D gene is TRBD1 (6 bases). Germline CDR1 is MNHNS and CDR2 is SASEGT. The CDR3 extends over 15 amino acids. V was shortened by 2 bases and J by 8 bases, with 13 bases between the two germline ends. The CDR3 coding sequence is TGTGCCAGCAGTGAATACGGTAGGGGGGATTCACCCCTCCACTTT. It translates to CASSEYGRGDSPLHF.

A note on this clone: With a much larger clone just one base away, this may be a read error. The V and J genes are TRBV29-1 and TRBJ2-3; D gene ambiguous. The CDR3 loop spans 11 amino acids. Germline loops: CDR1 SQVTM, CDR2 ANQGSEA. The ends were cut back, 8 bases at V and 6 bases at J, with 12 bases in the middle. The CDR3, as DNA: TGCAGCTTCGTACCCAGGGATACGCAGTATTTT. This encodes CSFVPRDTQYF.

The table lists this clone with many counts. The V and J genes are TRBV4-2 and TRBJ1-2; no firm D call. The CDR3 extends over 14 amino acids. Trimming left V 3 bases short and J 1 base short, with 9 bases between. The germline V gene encodes CDR1 LGHNA and CDR2 YNFKEQ. This CDR3 reads CASSQDEFNYGYTF. The CDR3 DNA reads TGTGCCAGCAGCCAGGACGAATTTAACTATGGCTACACCTTC.

This clone was found many times. The genes are TRBV7-6 and TRBJ2-2; TRBD2 agrees at 10 bases. Trimming at V came to 7 bases and at J to 5 bases, leaving 10 bases not matched to a gene. The CDR3 spans 16 residues. Per the germline V gene, CDR1 is SGHVS and CDR2 is FNYEAQ. CDR3 protein: CASTSRLAGETGELFF. Here the CDR3 DNA reads TGTGCCAGCACCTCCCGTCTAGCGGGAGAGACCGGGGAGCTGTTTTTT.

This clone was picked up many times. The chain couples TRBV12-3 or TRBV12-4 to TRBJ2-1; D is perhaps TRBD2 (5 bases). The CDR3 has 15 amino acids. V lost 7 bases to trimming and J lost 6 bases, with 19 bases between them. In DNA form, the CDR3 reads TGTGCCAGCACCTCGGGATCGCACCTGGCCAATGAGCAGTTCTTC. It codes for CASTSGSHLANEQFF.

This clone was counted many times. The chain couples TRBV6-5 to TRBJ1-5; D may be TRBD1 (5 bases). V lost 2 bases and J 0 bases, leaving 23 bases between the germline ends. This CDR3 is 20 amino acids long. Germline V gene sequence: CDR1 MNHEY, CDR2 SVGAGI. The CDR3 region has the DNA TGTGCCAGCAGTTACGACGGGGCGACGATGACCCCATATAGCAATCAGCCCCAGCATTTT. Amino acids: CASSYDGATMTPYSNQPQHF.

This clone has a count of ten or more. This chain links TRBV12-3 or TRBV12-4 with TRBJ2-7; unclear D gene. V was clipped by 3 bases and J by 2 bases, with 14 bases between them. This CDR3 has 15 amino acids. The CDR3 DNA is TGTGCCAGCAGTTTGGGTAATGCAACGACCTACGAGCAGTACTTC. It yields the protein CASSLGNATTYEQYF.

The table lists this clone with many counts. This chain connects TRBV20-1 to TRBJ2-7; D call uncertain. Between the trimmed V and J ends, which lost 4 bases and 2 bases, there was a span of 15 bases. Germline V gives CDR1 DFQATT, CDR2 SNEGSKA (reference sequence). The CDR3 is 14 residues long. In DNA, the CDR3 is TGCAGTGCTAACTCGCCTACGCCTCCCTACGAGCAGTACTTC. Its protein is CSANSPTPPYEQYF.

Ten or more counts support this clone. One end of the junction is discordant with germline, which a read error may explain. J is TRBJ2-1 and V is TRBV2; D may correspond to TRBD1 or TRBD2 (5 bases each). The CDR3 consists of 13 residues. Germline assignment: CDR1 SNHLY and CDR2 FYNNEI. The CDR3 region is CANSPGRGPKQFF. As DNA, the CDR3 is TGTGCCAACAGTCCCGGACGGGGCCCAAAGCAGTTCTTC. The whole variable domain, remainder taken from reference TRBV2 and TRBJ2-1, is EPEVTQTPSHQVTQMGQEVILRCVPISNHLYFYWYRQILGQKVEFLVSFYNNEISEKSEIFDDQFSVERPDGSNFTLKIRSTKLEDSAMYFCANSPGRGPKQFFGPGTRLTVL.